Below are 21 T cell receptor beta chains sequenced from a single sample in a study of cytomegalovirus exposure and HLA in healthy donors (dated by TCRdb to the late 2010s). The method was the immunoSEQ multiplex PCR assay. The multiplex PCR relied on a mix of 60 forward primers for TCR Vbeta segments and 13 reverse primers for TCR Jbeta segments. In TCRdb, the immuneACCESS table is reduced to in-frame sequences with V and J assigned. These tables do not hold every clone; where another copy was compared, an unresolved V gene accounts for under half, and the others remain unexplained. This sample gives around 63,000 clones in total; 70% to 85% of them show up just once. The biggest ten clones account for 7.8% of the sample. Sequenced: PBMCs. The receptor source for this set is a man between 60 and 70 years old in good health and CMV-seropositive.

The chain uses TRBV10-2 and TRBJ2-2, with a possible D match to TRBD2 (5 bases). V was pared by 2 bases and J by 1 base, with 14 bases between. Germline loops: CDR1 WSHSY, CDR2 SAAADI. The CDR3 runs to 17 residues. CDR3 DNA: TGCGCCAGCAGTGAGAGCCGGGGTGCCCTGAACACCGGGGAGCTGTTTTTT. Amino acid sequence: CASSESRGALNTGELFF.

This rearrangement joins TRBV21-1 to TRBJ1-5. TRBV21-1 is a documented pseudogene. The length of the CDR3 is 19 residues. The CDR3 protein is CASSKERRASKGSEQPQHF. The CDR3 DNA is TGTGCCAGCAGCAAAGAGAGGAGGGCGTCAAAGGGCTCAGAGCAGCCCCAGCATTTT.

This chain links TRBV6-5 with TRBJ1-5; 9 nucleotides agree with TRBD1. Trimming at V came to 6 bases and at J to 4 bases, leaving 7 bases not matched to a gene. The germline gives CDR1 MNHEY, CDR2 SVGAGI. The CDR3 is made up of 15 amino acids. This chain's CDR3 is CASSRDRGTNQPQHF. The CDR3 DNA follows: TGTGCCAGCAGCCGTGACAGGGGGACAAATCAGCCCCAGCATTTT.

This clone was found a few times. For the CDR3, the DNA is TGTGCCAGCAGGGACATCTCCTACGAGCAGTACTTC. This sequence encodes CASRDISYEQYF. The V gene is TRBV6-5, the J gene TRBJ2-7; D is perhaps TRBD1 (5 bases). The ends were cut back, 6 bases at V and 0 bases at J, with 6 bases in the middle. The CDR3 totals 12 residues. Germline CDR1 is MNHEY and CDR2 is SVGAGI.

J is TRBJ2-3 and V is TRBV11-1; 9 bases are a match to TRBD2. The CDR3 is 16 amino acids. V lost 3 bases, J lost 3 bases, and 7 bases stayed unmatched. In germline, CDR1 is SGHAT, CDR2 FQDESV (reference sequence). The CDR3 protein is CASSLRGLAGTDTQYF. CDR3 nucleotide sequence: TGTGCCAGCAGCTTGAGAGGGCTAGCGGGGACAGATACGCAGTATTTT.

V usage is TRBV10-3 and J usage is TRBJ1-1; D gene uncertain. The germline V gene has CDR1 ENHRY and CDR2 SYGVKD. V lost 0 bases and J lost 0, with 8 bases in between. The CDR3 runs 15 residues. The CDR3 sequence: CAISESEVMNTEAFF. Written as DNA, the CDR3 is TGTGCCATCAGTGAGTCAGAGGTTATGAACACTGAAGCTTTCTTT.

The V and J genes are TRBV7-2 and TRBJ2-2, with 9 bases identical to TRBD2. V shed 6 bases, J shed 4 bases, and the junction held 9 bases outside the gene matches. The CDR3 is 16 residues long. Per germline, CDR1 SGHTA and CDR2 FQGNSA. The CDR3 DNA sequence: TGTGCCAGCAGAGGGGCGGGGGGGTCTAGCACCGGGGAGCTGTTTTTT. It is translated as CASRGAGGSSTGELFF.

The DNA for the CDR3 is TGTGCCAGCAATTTGGCCAGGGGGCAAGGCTACACCTTC. Residues: CASNLARGQGYTF. The chain is built from TRBV2 and TRBJ1-2; 8 bases are a match to TRBD1. Unmatched junction bases numbered 9, after V lost 7 bases and J lost 8 bases. From germline, CDR1 is SNHLY and CDR2 FYNNEI. This CDR3 contains 13 residues. Complete variable domain (other parts from reference TRBV2 and TRBJ1-2): EPEVTQTPSHQVTQMGQEVILRCVPISNHLYFYWYRQILGQKVEFLVSFYNNEISEKSEIFDDQFSVERPDGSNFTLKIRSTKLEDSAMYFCASNLARGQGYTFGSGTRLTVV.

V and J are TRBV4-1 and TRBJ1-3, with D possibly being TRBD1 (5 bases). The germline V and J ends were trimmed by 2 bases and 2 bases, with 10 bases remaining between them. The CDR3 is made up of 15 amino acids. Germline CDR1 reads MGHRA; CDR2 reads YSYEKL. This chain's CDR3 is CASSQMRRAGNTIYF. The CDR3 DNA reads TGCGCCAGCAGCCAAATGCGCAGGGCTGGAAACACCATATATTTT.

The gene calls are TRBV6-5 and TRBJ1-4, with 7 positions matching TRBD1. Trimming removed 7 bases from V and 5 bases from J; junction bases left unmatched: 7. Germline values: CDR1 MNHEY, CDR2 SVGAGI. The CDR3 sequence is 14 residues long. The CDR3 reads CASKGGRGNEKLFF. DNA for the CDR3: TGTGCCAGCAAAGGGGGCAGGGGGAATGAAAAACTGTTTTTT.

V usage is TRBV5-4 and J usage is TRBJ2-1; D not certain. CDR1 and CDR2 (germline): SGHNT, YYREEE (reference sequence). The V and J ends lost 3 bases and 4 bases respectively, with 5 bases between them. The CDR3 loop spans 12 amino acids. CDR3 in DNA: TGTGCCAGCAGCTCGACTTACAATGAGCAGTTCTTC. Encoded protein: CASSSTYNEQFF.

This clone has only one observation. The chain combines TRBV5-1 with TRBJ2-1; weak D call: TRBD1 (6 bases). Trimming shortened V by 4 bases and J by 1 base, and 12 bases separated the two germline ends. CDR1 and CDR2 (germline): SGHRS, YFSETQ. This CDR3 spans 15 amino acids. DNA for the CDR3: TGCGCCAGCAGCCACAGGGATATTTCCTACAATGAGCAGTTCTTC. It is translated as CASSHRDISYNEQFF.

A few counts support this clone. This rearrangement joins TRBV6-5 to TRBJ2-3; 7 positions agree with TRBD2. The ends lost 2 bases at V and 2 bases at J; junction bases unmatched: 4. This CDR3 comprises 15 residues. The germline V gene has CDR1 MNHEY and CDR2 SVGAGI. In nucleotides, the CDR3 is TGTGCCAGCAGTTACCGCGGGAGAGACACAGATACGCAGTATTTT. It translates to CASSYRGRDTDTQYF.

The V call is TRBV2, the J call TRBJ2-5, with 9 bases identical to TRBD2. The DNA end favors TRBJ2-7, so the J call may be wrong. CDR1 is SNHLY and CDR2 is FYNNEI in the germline V gene. The CDR3 is 15 amino acids. The CDR3 bases are TGTGCCAGCAGTGTCGAGAGCGGGGGGAGCTACGAGCAGTACTTC. Its protein is CASSVESGGSYEQYF.

The chain couples TRBV19 to TRBJ1-5; D gene uncertain. This CDR3 region has 14 residues. V was pared by 4 bases and J by 5 bases, with 12 bases between. Germline V lookup: CDR1 LNHDA, CDR2 SQIVND (reference sequence). The CDR3 reads CASSTRGADQPQHF. In nucleotides, the CDR3 is TGTGCCAGTAGTACACGGGGTGCAGATCAGCCCCAGCATTTT.

The chain has TRBV5-6 and TRBJ2-1; tentatively, D is TRBD1 (6 bases). The germline CDR1 and CDR2 sequences are SGHDT and YYEEEE. V lost 4 bases to trimming and J lost 7 bases, with 24 bases between them. The CDR3 loop spans 17 amino acids. CDR3 nucleotide sequence: TGTGCCAGCAGCAGAGCCTTGGACAGACGGCGTTTTAATGAGCAGTTCTTC. Residues: CASSRALDRRRFNEQFF.

The chain carries TRBV2 and TRBJ2-7, with 9 nucleotides matching TRBD1. Trimming removed 7 bases from V and 4 bases from J; junction bases left unmatched: 14. The CDR3 is 16 residues long. Germline lookup yields CDR1 SNHLY and CDR2 FYNNEI. CDR3 bases: TGTGCCAGCATTGCTACCGTCGGGACAGGGATATACGAGCAGTACTTC. Amino acids: CASIATVGTGIYEQYF.

V is TRBV6-1 and J is TRBJ2-7, with D perhaps TRBD1 (6 bases). Trimming stripped 2 bases from V and 2 bases from J, with 13 bases between. Germline V gene sequence: CDR1 MNHNS, CDR2 SASEGT. The CDR3 extends over 15 amino acids. The CDR3 DNA reads as TGTGCCAGCAGTGAATGGCAGGGGCAACCCTACGAGCAGTACTTC. Translating gives CASSEWQGQPYEQYF.

The chain uses TRBV6-5 and TRBJ2-4; D is possibly TRBD1 (5 bases). Deletions cut 5 bases from V and 8 bases from J, with 13 bases between. From germline, CDR1 is MNHEY and CDR2 SVGAGI. This CDR3 contains 13 residues. The DNA of the CDR3 is TGTGCCAGCAGTATAGACAGTCGGGACATTCAGTACTTC. This translates into CASSIDSRDIQYF.

The rearrangement uses TRBV6-6 and TRBJ2-6; 9 positions agree with TRBD1. The CDR3 extends over 16 amino acids. J was trimmed by 2 bases and V by 7 bases; bases with no gene match: 6. Germline loops: CDR1 MNHNY, CDR2 SVGAGI (reference sequence). The CDR3: CASNYGTGTGANVLTF. CDR3 DNA sequence: TGTGCCAGCAATTATGGGACAGGGACTGGGGCCAACGTCCTGACTTTC.

V is TRBV27 and J is TRBJ2-1, with 8 bases that match TRBD2. Germline V gene data show CDR1 as MNHEY and CDR2 as SMNVEV (reference sequence). J gave up 7 bases and V 2 bases, and 13 bases lay outside the gene matches. This CDR3 has 17 amino acids. CDR3 loop: CASSLRPVTSERNEQFF. CDR3 DNA: TGTGCCAGCAGTTTAAGGCCGGTGACTAGCGAGAGGAATGAGCAGTTCTTC.